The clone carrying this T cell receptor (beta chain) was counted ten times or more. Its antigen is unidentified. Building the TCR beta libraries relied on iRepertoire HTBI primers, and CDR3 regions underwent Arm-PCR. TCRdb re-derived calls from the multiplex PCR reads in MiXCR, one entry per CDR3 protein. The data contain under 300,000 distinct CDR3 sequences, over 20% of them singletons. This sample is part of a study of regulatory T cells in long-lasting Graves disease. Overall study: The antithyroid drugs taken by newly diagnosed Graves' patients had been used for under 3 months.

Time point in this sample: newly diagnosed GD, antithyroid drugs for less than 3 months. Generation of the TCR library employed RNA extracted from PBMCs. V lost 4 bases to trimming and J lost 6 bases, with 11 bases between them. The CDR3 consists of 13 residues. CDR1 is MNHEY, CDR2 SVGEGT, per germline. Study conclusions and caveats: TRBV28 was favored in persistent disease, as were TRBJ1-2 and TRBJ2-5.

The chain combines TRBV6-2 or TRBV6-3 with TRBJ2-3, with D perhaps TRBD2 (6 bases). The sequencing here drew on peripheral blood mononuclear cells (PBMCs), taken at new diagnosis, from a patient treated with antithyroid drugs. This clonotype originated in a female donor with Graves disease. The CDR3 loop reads CASSSHRGDTQYF. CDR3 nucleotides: TGTGCCAGCAGTTCTCATCGGGGGGATACGCAGTATTTT.